What follows are 23 T cell receptor beta chains derived from one specimen sequenced in a study of cytomegalovirus exposure and HLA in healthy donors. Amplification used 60 Vbeta primers and 13 Jbeta primers. Measured with immunoSEQ multiplex PCR; TCRdb has only the in-frame clones, and not every one. This sample has 110,000 or so clones, with around 78% found just once. Specimen: PBMCs. These receptors came from a male donor in good health and CMV-seronegative.

The rearrangement uses TRBV19 and TRBJ2-7, with 9 bases lining up with TRBD2. CDR3 length: 13 amino acids. V lost 6 bases to trimming and J lost 2 bases; unmatched junction nucleotides: 2. CDR1 LNHDA and CDR2 SQIVND come from the germline V gene (reference sequence). In DNA, the CDR3 is TGTGCCAGTAGAGCGGGGGGACCCTACGAGCAGTACTTC. Translating it yields CASRAGGPYEQYF.

This sequence joins TRBV2 and TRBJ2-2; 9 positions agree with TRBD1. Germline V gives CDR1 SNHLY, CDR2 FYNNEI. The V gene end was trimmed by 5 bases and the J gene end by 5 bases; junction bases not matched to a gene: 9. The CDR3 sequence is 16 residues long. For the CDR3, the DNA is TGTGCCAGCAGTACCTTGGGACAGGGTGGAACCGGGGAGCTGTTTTTT. Translation gives CASSTLGQGGTGELFF.

This clone has just a few counts. This rearrangement joins TRBV5-6 to TRBJ2-3; D remains ambiguous. Trimming took off 1 base at V and 2 bases at J, with 14 bases between the two ends. From germline, CDR1 is SGHDT and CDR2 YYEEEE. The CDR3 is 16 amino acids. CDR3 nucleotide sequence: TGTGCCAGCAGCTTGATCGCGTCAGGATACACAGATACGCAGTATTTT. Amino acid sequence: CASSLIASGYTDTQYF.

The gene calls are TRBV19 and TRBJ1-6; TRBD1 agrees at 7 bases. The germline CDR1 and CDR2 sequences are LNHDA and SQIVND (reference sequence). V trimming: 8 bases; J trimming: 9 bases; junction bases outside the gene matches: 4. The CDR3 loop spans 12 amino acids. The CDR3 is CASSAGGSPLHF. The CDR3 region has the DNA TGTGCCAGTTCCGCAGGGGGTTCACCCCTCCACTTT. The complete variable domain, with remaining parts taken from reference TRBV19 and TRBJ1-6, reads DGGITQSPKYLFRKEGQNVTLSCEQNLNHDAMYWYRQDPGQGLRLIYYSQIVNDFQKGDIAEGYSVSREKKESFPLTVTSAQKNPTAFYLCASSAGGSPLHFGNGTRLTVT.

The V and J genes are TRBV5-4 and TRBJ1-1; 7 nucleotides align to TRBD1. This CDR3 comprises 17 residues. CDR1 and CDR2 from the germline V gene are SGHNT and YYREEE (reference sequence). The V and J ends lost 0 bases and 0 bases, in that order; junction bases with no gene match: 8. CDR3 in amino acids: CASSLGVLGQLNTEAFF. The CDR3 DNA reads TGTGCCAGCAGCTTGGGAGTTCTGGGACAGCTGAACACTGAAGCTTTCTTT.

This chain links TRBV28 with TRBJ1-5; the D gene is possibly TRBD1 (5 bases). The CDR3 is 11 amino acids. From germline, CDR1 is MDHEN and CDR2 SYDVKM. Trimming left V 10 bases short and J 5 bases short, with 9 bases between. The CDR3 reads CATKGDQPQHF. In nucleotides, the CDR3 is TGTGCCACAAAAGGGGATCAGCCCCAGCATTTT.

In DNA, the CDR3 is TGTGCCAGCAGTGAAGGGCAGGGGGCGGGCTTCGGGGAGACCCAGTACTTC. Translating gives CASSEGQGAGFGETQYF. The chain employs TRBV6-1 and TRBJ2-5, with 8 bases lining up with TRBD1. This CDR3 region has 17 residues. Germline V gene lookup returns CDR1 MNHNS and CDR2 SASEGT. Trimming at V came to 1 base and at J to 5 bases, leaving 12 bases not matched to a gene.

The chain uses TRBV29-1 and TRBJ2-5; D may be TRBD1 (5 bases). The CDR3 extends over 13 amino acids. Trimming took off 5 bases at V and 0 bases at J, with 10 bases between the two ends. The V gene's germline CDR1 is SQVTM and CDR2 ANQGSEA. The CDR3 spells CSVHGAYQETQYF. DNA of the CDR3: TGCAGCGTTCATGGGGCCTACCAAGAGACCCAGTACTTC.

This chain joins TRBV5-5 and TRBJ2-7, with a possible D match to TRBD2 (6 bases). CDR1 SGHKS and CDR2 YYEKEE come from the germline V gene (reference sequence). The V and J ends lost 0 bases and 9 bases respectively, with 19 bases between them. CDR3 length equals 15 residues. The CDR3 sequence is CASSLGVGWGGGQYF. The CDR3 nucleotides read TGTGCCAGCAGCTTGGGAGTTGGGTGGGGAGGCGGGCAGTACTTC. Using reference TRBV5-5 and TRBJ2-7 for the parts outside the CDR3, the full variable domain is DAGVTQSPTHLIKTRGQQVTLRCSPISGHKSVSWYQQVLGQGPQFIFQYYEKEERGRGNFPDRFSARQFPNYSSELNVNALLLGDSALYLCASSLGVGWGGGQYFGPGTRLTVT.

The chain carries TRBV27 and TRBJ2-7; 8 positions match TRBD2. Germline V gene data show CDR1 as MNHEY and CDR2 as SMNVEV (reference sequence). V dropped 5 bases and J dropped 6; count of bases not matched to a gene: 18. CDR3 length: 17 residues. CDR3 sequence: CASSPLGGGRTSTEQYF. The CDR3 DNA is TGTGCCAGCAGTCCTCTCGGGGGCGGGAGGACGTCCACCGAGCAGTACTTC.

The chain employs TRBV6-1 and TRBJ2-7; 9 nucleotides line up with TRBD1. From germline, CDR1 is MNHNS and CDR2 SASEGT. J lost 2 bases, V lost 4 bases, and 6 bases had no gene match. The CDR3 sequence is 15 residues long. CDR3 sequence reads: CASSGPGQGTYEQYF. Here the CDR3 DNA reads TGTGCCAGCAGTGGACCGGGACAGGGAACCTACGAGCAGTACTTC.

V and J are TRBV7-9 and TRBJ2-3; 9 nucleotides agree with TRBD1. The V gene end was trimmed by 4 bases and the J gene end by 6 bases; junction bases not matched to a gene: 8. The CDR3 covers 15 residues. CDR1 is SEHNR and CDR2 is FQNEAQ in the germline V gene (reference sequence). The CDR3 reads CASSSPDRGGDTQYF. In DNA, the CDR3 is TGTGCCAGCAGCTCCCCGGACAGGGGAGGGGATACGCAGTATTTT.

This clone occurred a few times. The chain combines TRBV21-1 with TRBJ2-4; the DNA was not used to check the table's D call, TRBD2. TRBV21-1 has pseudogene status. CDR3 size: 20 residues. The CDR3 protein is CASSKVGTSGRGRAKNIQYF. CDR3 coding DNA: TGTGCCAGCAGCAAAGTTGGTACTAGCGGGAGGGGTAGAGCCAAAAACATTCAGTACTTC.

CDR3 region: CASSLLAGVANEQFF. DNA for the CDR3: TGTGCCAGCAGCTTACTAGCGGGAGTGGCCAATGAGCAGTTCTTC. The chain combines TRBV11-3 with TRBJ2-1; 10 bases agree with TRBD2. Looked up from germline, CDR1 is SGHNT and CDR2 is YENEEA. Trimming took 2 bases from V and 6 from J; bases not matched to a gene: 4. The CDR3 runs to 15 residues.

This chain uses TRBV6-1 with TRBJ1-6, with D unclear. The germline gives CDR1 MNHNS, CDR2 SASEGT. This CDR3 region has 11 residues. Trimming shortened V by 10 bases and J by 7 bases, and 8 bases separated the two germline ends. CDR3 amino acids: CATEPNSPLHF. The DNA for the CDR3 is TGTGCCACCGAGCCGAATTCACCCCTCCACTTT.

The chain couples TRBV29-1 to TRBJ2-3; D gene uncertain. Germline assignment: CDR1 SQVTM and CDR2 ANQGSEA. This CDR3 contains 11 residues. Trimming removed 7 bases at V and 2 bases at J, with 7 bases between. The CDR3 protein is CSAPLTDTQYF. The DNA of the CDR3 is TGCAGCGCACCACTCACAGATACGCAGTATTTT.

The rearrangement joins TRBV19 to TRBJ2-4; the D gene is possibly TRBD2 (6 bases). Trimming took off 6 bases at V and 3 bases at J, with 18 bases between the two ends. CDR3 size: 16 residues. The germline CDR1 and CDR2 sequences are LNHDA and SQIVND (reference sequence). This CDR3 reads CASRRDPGEGKNIQYF. Here the CDR3 DNA reads TGTGCCAGTAGAAGGGACCCGGGAGAGGGCAAAAACATTCAGTACTTC.

This clone has a single count. This rearrangement joins TRBV7-9 to TRBJ1-1; D unresolved. The V end was cut by 7 bases, the J end by 1 base, with 22 bases between. The CDR3 sequence is 17 residues long. Per the germline V gene, CDR1 is SEHNR and CDR2 is FQNEAQ (reference sequence). CDR3 bases: TGTGCCAGCATCCAGACACTTGCGTACGCGGGGAACACTGAAGCTTTCTTT. It is translated as CASIQTLAYAGNTEAFF.

In nucleotides, the CDR3 is TGTGCCAGCCCGGGGGGAGGTGGGAAATGCAATCAGCCCCAGCATTTT. Translating gives CASPGGGGKCNQPQHF. The genes are TRBV6-8 and TRBJ1-5; D is possibly TRBD1 (5 bases). V lost 8 bases and J lost 2, with 19 bases in between. CDR3 length equals 16 residues. Germline CDR1 reads MNHGY; CDR2 reads SAAAGT.

The sample holds one count of this clone. The gene calls are TRBV15 and TRBJ1-3; tentatively, D is TRBD1 (5 bases). V dropped 0 bases and J dropped 7 bases, with 13 bases sitting between them. In germline, CDR1 is LNHNV, CDR2 YYDKDF (reference sequence). The CDR3 consists of 15 residues. The CDR3 protein is CATSRDYLGGNTIYF. CDR3 nucleotides: TGTGCCACCAGCAGAGATTACCTGGGGGGGAACACCATATATTTT. Using reference TRBV15 and TRBJ1-3 for the parts outside the CDR3, the full variable domain is DAMVIQNPRYQVTQFGKPVTLSCSQTLNHNVMYWYQQKSSQAPKLLFHYYDKDFNNEADTPDNFQSRRPNTSFCFLDIRSPGLGDTAMYLCATSRDYLGGNTIYFGEGSWLTVV.

The chain recombines TRBV19 with TRBJ2-1, with 7 positions matching TRBD2. The CDR3 loop spans 15 amino acids. Losses at the gene ends were 10 bases for V and 1 base for J; bases not matched to a gene: 10. CDR1 and CDR2 from the germline V gene are LNHDA and SQIVND (reference sequence). CDR3 DNA: TGTGCCACCGAGACATCAGCGGGATCCTACAATGAGCAGTTCTTC. Translating it yields CATETSAGSYNEQFF.

A remark on this clone: Sequence at one end of the junction differs from germline and may be a read error. The rearrangement joins TRBV7-7 to TRBJ2-5, with a possible D match to TRBD1 (6 bases). Germline V gene data show CDR1 as SSHAT and CDR2 as FNYEAQ (reference sequence). CDR3 length equals 18 residues. The CDR3 coding sequence is TGTGCTAGCAGCTTAGTTCCGGGACACGGCCTCACCCAAGAGACCCAGTACTTC. Amino acid sequence: CASSLVPGHGLTQETQYF.

V and J are TRBV11-1 and TRBJ2-7; tentative D call: TRBD2 (6 bases). Germline CDR1 is SGHAT and CDR2 is FQDESV (reference sequence). V was trimmed by 2 bases and J by 3 bases, leaving 8 bases between them. This CDR3 region has 13 residues. The CDR3 sequence is CASSLYGGYEQYF. DNA for the CDR3: TGTGCCAGCAGCTTATACGGGGGCTACGAGCAGTACTTC.